This T cell receptor beta chain was sequenced in a study of blood T cells in healthy people across ages. Germline-derived CDR1 and CDR2 are MNHEY and SVGAGI. J gave up 4 bases and V 2 bases, and 14 bases lay outside the gene matches. This CDR3 region has 18 residues. Then a second PCR, running roughly 6 to 11 cycles, was carried out with a sample-barcoded 5' primer and a J-beta primer mix. Tags on each cDNA molecule came from a template-switch adaptor with 12 random nucleotides. TCRdb fed the 5' RACE reads into MiXCR, producing one record per CDR3 protein. The sample consists of 600,000 or so distinct CDR3 sequences, around half of them appearing once.

The source of this sequence is a man aged 80 or over in good health. V is TRBV6-5 and J is TRBJ2-1, with 7 bases lining up with TRBD1. Sequenced input: blood. For the CDR3, the DNA is TGTGCCAGCAGTTACAAGTCGGCCCGACAGGGATTATACAATGAGCAGTTCTTC. Encoded protein: CASSYKSARQGLYNEQFF.